This T cell receptor beta chain comes out of a study of blood T cell repertoires in COVID-19. The protocol was immunoSEQ multiplex PCR, while the TCRdb copy is restricted to in-frame clones and leaves out a portion. The repertoire consists of 95,000 to 150,000 clones, with roughly 80% occurring once and the leading ten covering roughly 5.5%. The ends lost 3 bases at V and 2 bases at J; junction bases unmatched: 6. This CDR3 is built from 16 residues. The germline V gene has CDR1 SGHAT and CDR2 FQNNGV. Sequencing was performed on peripheral blood. This sequence was found in a man aged 55 to 69 with acute or convalescent COVID-19. The chain has TRBV11-2 and TRBJ2-5; TRBD2 agrees at 10 bases. CDR3 DNA: TGTGCCAGCAGCTTTCGGACTAGCGGCTCACAAGAGACCCAGTACTTC. This codes for CASSFRTSGSQETQYF.